What follows are 21 T cell receptor beta chains derived from one specimen sequenced in a study of blood T cell repertoires in COVID-19. Sequencing was performed with immunoSEQ multiplex PCR; in TCRdb, only in-frame clones are kept and a portion is missing. The table includes more than 250,000 clones, over 80% detected once. Sequences were obtained from peripheral blood. Every receptor here comes from a man in his 60s who had recovered from COVID-19.

This clone was seen a single time. The rearrangement joins TRBV5-8 to TRBJ2-7; TRBD2 might be the D (6 bases). The CDR3 is 15 amino acids. The germline V gene has CDR1 SGHTS and CDR2 YDEGEE. V dropped 5 bases and J dropped 5 bases, with 20 bases sitting between them. In DNA form, the CDR3 reads TGTGCCAGCAGGGCCGAGGGACTTTCGGGCCACGAGCAGTACTTC. Amino acid sequence: CASRAEGLSGHEQYF.

This chain joins TRBV6-5 and TRBJ2-7, with D perhaps matching TRBD1 (7 bases). Trimming cost V 2 bases and J 2 bases, with 16 bases left between them. In germline, CDR1 is MNHEY, CDR2 SVGAGI. The CDR3 is made up of 16 amino acids. CDR3 nucleotides: TGTGCCAGCAGTTACCTCGGCAGGGGGGCCGCCTACGAGCAGTACTTC. The encoded protein is CASSYLGRGAAYEQYF.

The rearrangement joins TRBV7-2 to TRBJ1-5; 8 positions match TRBD1. Germline CDR1 reads SGHTA; CDR2 reads FQGNSA. The CDR3 loop spans 14 amino acids. V lost 5 bases to trimming and J lost 4 bases; unmatched junction nucleotides: 4. CDR3 amino acids: CASSRTGKNQPQHF. The CDR3 nucleotides read TGTGCCAGCAGCCGGACAGGGAAAAATCAGCCCCAGCATTTT.

The rearrangement uses TRBV29-1 and TRBJ2-1; 7 bases match TRBD1. The CDR3 runs to 15 residues. Trimming took 3 bases from V and 5 from J; bases not matched to a gene: 10. Germline lookup yields CDR1 SQVTM and CDR2 ANQGSEA. CDR3 DNA: TGCAGCGTTGATAGGAGAAAGGGGGCAGACAATGAGCAGTTCTTC. Residues: CSVDRRKGADNEQFF.

The chain employs TRBV6-1 and TRBJ2-3, with 8 bases matching TRBD2. This CDR3 comprises 16 residues. The germline V gene encodes CDR1 MNHNS and CDR2 SASEGT. Losses at the gene ends were 4 bases for V and 4 bases for J; bases not matched to a gene: 10. The CDR3 here is CASSVGTGGGADTQYF. As DNA, the CDR3 is TGTGCCAGCAGTGTAGGAACGGGAGGGGGTGCAGATACGCAGTATTTT.

This chain uses TRBV3-1 (or the pseudogene TRBV3-2) with TRBJ1-2, with D possibly matching TRBD1 (5 bases). Germline CDR1 is LGHDT and CDR2 is YNNKEL (reference sequence). V dropped 0 bases and J dropped 8 bases, with 19 bases sitting between them. The CDR3 covers 16 residues. CDR3 residues: CASSQDRAGYSRGYTF. DNA for the CDR3: TGTGCCAGCAGCCAAGACAGGGCGGGGTACTCGCGAGGCTACACCTTC.

The genes are TRBV30 and TRBJ1-2; the D gene is possibly TRBD1 (5 bases). Trimming shortened V by 4 bases and J by 2 bases, and 8 bases separated the two germline ends. This CDR3 region has 12 residues. Germline-derived CDR1 and CDR2 are GTSNPN and SVGIG (reference sequence). In nucleotides, the CDR3 is TGTGCCTGGATGTCAGGGAACTATGGCTACACCTTC. Translation: CAWMSGNYGYTF. The variable domain in full, with the rest retrieved from reference TRBV30 and TRBJ1-2, is SQTIHQWPATLVQPVGSPLSLECTVEGTSNPNLYWYRQAAGRGLQLLFYSVGIGQISSEVPQNLSASRPQDRQFILSSKKLLLSDSGFYLCAWMSGNYGYTFGSGTRLTVV.

The V and J genes are TRBV2 and TRBJ2-1; 8 bases are a match to TRBD2. Germline assignment: CDR1 SNHLY and CDR2 FYNNEI. J lost 8 bases, V lost 6 bases, and 9 bases had no gene match. The CDR3 runs to 14 residues. CDR3 DNA sequence: TGTGCCAGCAGAGCCGGACTAGCTTCCGATGAGCAGTTCTTC. Its protein is CASRAGLASDEQFF.

The rearrangement joins TRBV6-5 to TRBJ2-2; D may be TRBD1 (6 bases). The CDR3 has 15 residues. Trimming took off 8 bases at V and 0 bases at J, with 13 bases between the two ends. The germline gives CDR1 MNHEY, CDR2 SVGAGI. CDR3 nucleotides: TGTGCCAGCCGCGAAAGGGGGTCGAACACCGGGGAGCTGTTTTTT. Translated: CASRERGSNTGELFF.

The CDR3 spells CASSPNRNTEAFF. The CDR3 DNA reads as TGTGCCAGCTCACCAAACAGGAACACTGAAGCTTTCTTT. V gene TRBV18 combines with J gene TRBJ1-1; D call uncertain. Trimming shortened V by 2 bases and J by 1 base, and 5 bases separated the two germline ends. Germline CDR1 KGHSH, CDR2 LQKENI. The CDR3 loop spans 13 amino acids.

J is TRBJ2-3 and V is TRBV14, with 7 bases identical to TRBD1. Germline CDR1 reads SGHDN; CDR2 reads FVKESK. The CDR3 loop spans 16 amino acids. The junction had 6 bases not matched to a gene; V was cut back by 1 base and J by 2 bases. DNA of the CDR3: TGTGCCAGCAGCCAAGGACAGGGTATAAACACAGATACGCAGTATTTT. Its protein is CASSQGQGINTDTQYF.

The chain couples TRBV6-5 to TRBJ1-4, with 9 bases matching TRBD1. The germline gives CDR1 MNHEY, CDR2 SVGAGI. After removal of 8 bases from V and 13 bases from J, the junction contained 17 bases not matched to a gene. CDR3 length equals 15 residues. CDR3 protein: CASHEPRTGVVVLFF. CDR3 DNA sequence: TGTGCCAGCCACGAGCCCCGGACAGGGGTGGTGGTACTGTTTTTT.

For the CDR3, the DNA is TGTGCCAGCAATGAGGCGGGAGGGCCATCAGATACGCAGTATTTT. Translating gives CASNEAGGPSDTQYF. The J gene is TRBJ2-3, the V gene TRBV2; TRBD2 agrees at 9 bases. After removal of 7 bases from V and 4 bases from J, the junction contained 9 bases not matched to a gene. CDR3 length: 15 amino acids. CDR1 SNHLY and CDR2 FYNNEI come from the germline V gene.

V gene TRBV14 combines with J gene TRBJ2-7; tentative D call: TRBD2 (6 bases). Per the germline V gene, CDR1 is SGHDN and CDR2 is FVKESK. V was clipped by 1 base and J by 4 bases, with 14 bases between them. The CDR3 spans 15 residues. The CDR3 DNA is TGTGCCAGCAGCCAAGGGAGGTCAGGAGGGTACGAGCAGTACTTC. It encodes CASSQGRSGGYEQYF.

This rearrangement joins TRBV4-2 to TRBJ2-2; 13 nucleotides agree with TRBD2. From germline, CDR1 is LGHNA and CDR2 YNFKEQ. CDR3 length equals 17 residues. Losses at the gene ends were 0 bases for V and 7 bases for J; bases not matched to a gene: 5. CDR3: CASSQELAGGPGGELFF. CDR3 coding DNA: TGTGCCAGCAGCCAAGAACTAGCGGGAGGGCCGGGCGGGGAGCTGTTTTTT.

This chain connects TRBV9 to TRBJ2-2; TRBD1 agrees at 8 bases. V was pared by 4 bases and J by 4 bases, with 3 bases of the junction left unmatched. The CDR3 has 14 residues. Germline V gives CDR1 SGDLS, CDR2 YYNGEE. The CDR3 DNA follows: TGTGCCAGCAGCTACAGGGGGAGCACCGGGGAGCTGTTTTTT. Translating gives CASSYRGSTGELFF. Complete variable domain (other parts from reference TRBV9 and TRBJ2-2): DSGVTQTPKHLITATGQRVTLRCSPRSGDLSVYWYQQSLDQGLQFLIQYYNGEERAKGNILERFSAQQFPDLHSELNLSSLELGDSALYFCASSYRGSTGELFFGEGSRLTVL.

The J gene is TRBJ2-1, the V gene TRBV6-1; no reliable D call. The CDR3 is 11 amino acids. With 3 bases removed from V and 10 bases from J, the gap between germline ends came to 7 bases. Germline V gene data show CDR1 as MNHNS and CDR2 as SASEGT. DNA of the CDR3: TGTGCCAGCAGTGATTACAGAGAGCAGTTCTTC. Its protein product is CASSDYREQFF.

V and J are TRBV7-8 and TRBJ2-7; no clear D gene. The CDR3 spans 12 residues. The V gene lost 5 bases and the J gene lost 2 bases, with 7 bases spanning the gap. Germline CDR1 SGHVS, CDR2 FQNEAQ. CDR3: CASSIRAYEQYF. DNA of the CDR3: TGTGCCAGCAGCATTCGCGCCTACGAGCAGTACTTC. Drawing the rest from reference TRBV7-8 and TRBJ2-7, the complete variable domain is GAGVSQSPRYKVAKRGQDVALRCDPISGHVSLFWYQQALGQGPEFLTYFQNEAQLDKSGLPSDRFFAERPEGSVSTLKIQRTQQEDSAVYLCASSIRAYEQYFGPGTRLTVT.

This rearrangement joins TRBV5-1 to TRBJ2-7, with a possible D match to TRBD2 (6 bases). In germline, CDR1 is SGHRS, CDR2 YFSETQ. V was shortened by 6 bases and J by 4 bases, with 14 bases between the two germline ends. This CDR3 region has 13 residues. This chain's CDR3 is CASNQAGGYEQYF. CDR3 in DNA: TGCGCCAGCAACCAAGCGGGTGGTTACGAGCAGTACTTC.

This clone appeared a few times. The chain combines TRBV15 with TRBJ2-4, with TRBD2 matching 7 bases. The germline V gene has CDR1 LNHNV and CDR2 YYDKDF (reference sequence). Unmatched junction bases numbered 8, after V lost 5 bases and J lost 1 base. The CDR3 length is 16 residues. CDR3 residues: CATSRSGGGAKNIQYF. CDR3 DNA: TGTGCCACCAGCCGTTCGGGGGGAGGGGCCAAAAACATTCAGTACTTC.

This rearrangement joins TRBV5-1 to TRBJ2-2; D perhaps matches TRBD2 (5 bases). This CDR3 region has 13 residues. CDR1 is SGHRS and CDR2 is YFSETQ in the germline V gene. Between the trimmed V and J ends, which lost 0 bases and 7 bases, there was a span of 7 bases. CDR3 residues: CASSLEGSGELFF. CDR3 coding DNA: TGCGCCAGCAGCTTGGAAGGGAGCGGGGAGCTGTTTTTT.